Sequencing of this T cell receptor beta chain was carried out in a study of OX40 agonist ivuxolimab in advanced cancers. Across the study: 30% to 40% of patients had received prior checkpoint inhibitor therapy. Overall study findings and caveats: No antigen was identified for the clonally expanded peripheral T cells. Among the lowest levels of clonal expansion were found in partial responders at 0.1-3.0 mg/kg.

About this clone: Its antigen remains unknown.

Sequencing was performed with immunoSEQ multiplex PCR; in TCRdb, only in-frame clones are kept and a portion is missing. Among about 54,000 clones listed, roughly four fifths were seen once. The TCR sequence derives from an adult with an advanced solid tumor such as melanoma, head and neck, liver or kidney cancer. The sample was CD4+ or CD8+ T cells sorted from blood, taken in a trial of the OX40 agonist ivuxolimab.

This CDR3 is CASSTPGLADGYEQYF. The CDR3 DNA sequence: TGTGCCAGCAGCACCCCGGGACTAGCGGACGGCTACGAGCAGTACTTC. The V and J genes are TRBV7-2 and TRBJ2-7; 11 nucleotides agree with TRBD2. The CDR3 has 16 residues. Unmatched junction bases numbered 9, after V lost 5 bases and J lost 3 bases. Germline V CDR1 and CDR2: SGHTA, FQGNSA.